The 21 T cell receptor beta chains presented below share a single source sample, sequenced in a study of technical replicates of blood from a handful of donors. The data were produced by immunoSEQ multiplex PCR, yet TCRdb's version contains in-frame clones alone and is incomplete. The table lists almost 85,000 clones, around 97% of them singletons. The specimen sequenced was T cells isolated from PBMCs. Receptor source: a human donor in good health.

In DNA form, the CDR3 reads TGTGCCAGCAGCGCACCGGGGACAGGGGAGATAAACTATGGCTACACCTTC. It specifies CASSAPGTGEINYGYTF. This chain uses TRBV11-3 with TRBJ1-2; 10 positions match TRBD1. Germline loops: CDR1 SGHNT, CDR2 YENEEA. The CDR3 runs to 17 residues. Unmatched junction bases numbered 11, after V lost 5 bases and J lost 2 bases.

The gene calls are TRBV4-2 and TRBJ2-1, with 8 bases fitting TRBD2. The V segment lost 0 bases and the J segment 7 bases; nucleotides outside the gene matches: 2. CDR1 LGHNA and CDR2 YNFKEQ come from the germline V gene. CDR3 length: 14 residues. CDR3 residues: CASSQESGSNEQFF. CDR3 DNA sequence: TGTGCCAGCAGCCAAGAAAGCGGGAGTAATGAGCAGTTCTTC.

V usage is TRBV18 and J usage is TRBJ1-5; no clear D. V was shortened by 0 bases and J by 2 bases, with 17 bases between the two germline ends. The length of the CDR3 is 18 residues. Germline V gene data show CDR1 as KGHSH and CDR2 as LQKENI. The CDR3 spells CASSPPRGSLEGNQPQHF. The CDR3 DNA is TGTGCCAGCTCACCACCTAGAGGCTCCCTCGAAGGCAATCAGCCCCAGCATTTT.

The chain uses TRBV5-1 and TRBJ1-2; 7 bases agree with TRBD1. The trim removed 5 bases at V and 2 bases at J, leaving 9 bases unmatched. Per germline, CDR1 SGHRS and CDR2 YFSETQ. This CDR3 contains 15 residues. The CDR3 DNA sequence: TGCGCCAGCAGACCCAAACCGACAGGGAACTATGGCTACACCTTC. This translates into CASRPKPTGNYGYTF. The whole variable domain, remainder taken from reference TRBV5-1 and TRBJ1-2, is KAGVTQTPRYLIKTRGQQVTLSCSPISGHRSVSWYQQTPGQGLQFLFEYFSETQRNKGNFPGRFSGRQFSNSRSEMNVSTLELGDSALYLCASRPKPTGNYGYTFGSGTRLTVV.

CDR3: CASSEGQGAGTEAFF. DNA of the CDR3: TGTGCCAGCAGTGAAGGGCAGGGGGCAGGGACTGAAGCTTTCTTT. This chain joins TRBV2 and TRBJ1-1, with 8 bases aligning to TRBD1. The V segment lost 1 base and the J segment 5 bases; nucleotides outside the gene matches: 6. CDR3 size: 15 residues. Germline-derived CDR1 and CDR2 are SNHLY and FYNNEI.

V gene TRBV2 combines with J gene TRBJ2-7; TRBD2 aligns across 8 bases. The CDR3 is 13 residues long. J gave up 3 bases and V 8 bases, and 6 bases lay outside the gene matches. The germline V gene encodes CDR1 SNHLY and CDR2 FYNNEI. The CDR3 here is CASEGGRYYEQYF. CDR3 sequence (DNA): TGTGCCAGCGAAGGCGGGAGGTACTACGAGCAGTACTTC.

The count of this clone is one. V is TRBV30 and J is TRBJ2-5; TRBD2 matches at 8 bases. The trim removed 3 bases at V and 5 bases at J, leaving 8 bases unmatched. The CDR3 is made up of 14 amino acids. Germline V gene sequence: CDR1 GTSNPN, CDR2 SVGIG (reference sequence). Here the CDR3 reads CAWSRGGQVETQYF. The CDR3 nucleotides read TGTGCCTGGAGCCGGGGGGGCCAGGTGGAGACCCAGTACTTC.

The gene calls are TRBV7-6 and TRBJ2-7, with TRBD2 matching 13 bases. With V trimmed by 5 bases and J by 3 bases, 4 bases remained unmatched. Germline-derived CDR1 and CDR2 are SGHVS and FNYEAQ. This CDR3 has 15 amino acids. CDR3 DNA sequence: TGTGCCAGCAGCCCTCGGACTAGCGGGAGCTACGAGCAGTACTTC. It codes for CASSPRTSGSYEQYF.

CDR3 amino acids: CASSHKRQGGSYEQYF. The CDR3 nucleotides are TGCGCCAGCAGCCACAAAAGACAGGGGGGCTCCTACGAGCAGTACTTC. V and J are TRBV4-1 and TRBJ2-7, with 9 bases matching TRBD1. Germline trimming cut 3 bases from V and 0 bases from J; bases unmatched to any gene: 6. There are 16 residues in the CDR3. Germline assignment: CDR1 MGHRA and CDR2 YSYEKL.

V usage is TRBV5-4 and J usage is TRBJ2-7; tentative D call: TRBD2 (6 bases). The germline V gene encodes CDR1 SGHNT and CDR2 YYREEE (reference sequence). V was pared by 4 bases and J by 4 bases, with 12 bases between. The CDR3 is 13 residues long. The CDR3 reads CASSTDYAYEQYF. CDR3 DNA sequence: TGTGCCAGCAGCACGGACTATGCATACGAGCAGTACTTC.

The rearrangement links TRBV18 to TRBJ2-2; TRBD2 aligns across 11 bases. The junction had 7 bases not matched to a gene; V was cut back by 2 bases and J by 5 bases. The CDR3 consists of 17 residues. CDR1 is KGHSH, CDR2 LQKENI, per germline. CDR3 sequence reads: CASSPVAGGLRTGELFF. The CDR3 bases are TGTGCCAGCTCACCAGTAGCGGGAGGGCTCAGGACCGGGGAGCTGTTTTTT.

The chain carries TRBV6-5 and TRBJ1-2, with a weak D call TRBD1 (6 bases). V lost 0 bases and J 5 bases, leaving 13 bases between the germline ends. CDR3 size: 15 residues. Germline CDR1 and CDR2: MNHEY and SVGAGI. CDR3 bases: TGTGCCAGCAGTTACTCGGCAGGGGCCCCGTATGGCTACACCTTC. Protein product: CASSYSAGAPYGYTF.

The rearrangement joins TRBV12-5 to TRBJ1-1, with TRBD1 as a possible D gene (6 bases). There are 13 residues in the CDR3. Trimming took 6 bases from V and 2 from J, leaving 10 bases between them. The germline V gene encodes CDR1 LGHNT and CDR2 FRNRAP. In DNA form, the CDR3 reads TGTGCTAGTGGAAGGGGGAGAAACACTGAAGCTTTCTTT. Protein: CASGRGRNTEAFF.

V usage is TRBV2 and J usage is TRBJ2-3, with 9 bases that match TRBD2. In germline, CDR1 is SNHLY, CDR2 FYNNEI. Unmatched junction bases numbered 6, after V lost 4 bases and J lost 4 bases. The CDR3 is 15 amino acids. The CDR3 is CASSAGGRAADTQYF. CDR3 coding DNA: TGTGCCAGCAGTGCAGGCGGGAGGGCCGCAGATACGCAGTATTTT.

The rearrangement joins TRBV5-4 to TRBJ2-5, with 14 bases matching TRBD2. The CDR3 runs 16 residues. Trimming cost V 2 bases and J 5 bases; bases outside gene matches: 5. Per the germline V gene, CDR1 is SGHNT and CDR2 is YYREEE (reference sequence). Here the CDR3 DNA reads TGTGCCAGCAGCTTAGGACTAGCGGGGGGCGGGGAGACCCAGTACTTC. Its protein product is CASSLGLAGGGETQYF.

The chain links TRBV2 to TRBJ2-2; D perhaps matches TRBD2 (6 bases). Trimming stripped 7 bases from V and 3 bases from J, with 12 bases between. Germline values: CDR1 SNHLY, CDR2 FYNNEI. This CDR3 is 14 amino acids long. The CDR3 nucleotides read TGTGCCAGCACCGCGGACTACTACACCGGGGAGCTGTTTTTT. The encoded protein is CASTADYYTGELFF.

The rearrangement links TRBV10-3 to TRBJ2-2; 7 bases line up with TRBD1. The CDR3 covers 13 residues. The germline gives CDR1 ENHRY, CDR2 SYGVKD. The ends lost 6 bases at V and 4 bases at J; junction bases unmatched: 2. The CDR3 region has the DNA TGTGCCATCAGCAGGGGGTCCACCGGGGAGCTGTTTTTT. As protein: CAISRGSTGELFF.

The chain carries TRBV5-4 and TRBJ1-4; tentative D call: TRBD1 (5 bases). CDR1 is SGHNT and CDR2 is YYREEE in the germline V gene (reference sequence). V lost 4 bases to trimming and J lost 4 bases, with 8 bases between them. This CDR3 spans 13 amino acids. The CDR3 here is CASSRDSNEKLFF. The CDR3 nucleotides are TGTGCCAGCAGCAGAGACAGTAATGAAAAACTGTTTTTT.

This chain joins TRBV15 and TRBJ1-2; D is possibly TRBD1 (6 bases). This CDR3 contains 15 residues. Trimming cost V 0 bases and J 4 bases, with 12 bases left between them. CDR1 is LNHNV, CDR2 YYDKDF, per germline (reference sequence). For the CDR3, the DNA is TGTGCCACCAGCAGAGATCTAGGACAGTCCTATGGCTACACCTTC. It codes for CATSRDLGQSYGYTF.

The rearrangement links TRBV7-2 to TRBJ2-7; D possibly corresponds to TRBD2 (5 bases). Between the trimmed V and J ends, which lost 3 bases and 2 bases, there was a span of 17 bases. Germline CDR1 is SGHTA and CDR2 is FQGNSA. The CDR3 extends over 16 amino acids. The CDR3 here is CASSFGPSGDPYEQYF. In DNA form, the CDR3 reads TGTGCCAGCAGCTTTGGGCCCTCCGGGGATCCCTACGAGCAGTACTTC. Based on the CDR3 plus reference TRBV7-2 and TRBJ2-7, the full variable domain is GAGVSQSPSNKVTEKGKDVELRCDPISGHTALYWYRQSLGQGLEFLIYFQGNSAPDKSGLPSDRFSAERTGGSVSTLTIQRTQQEDSAVYLCASSFGPSGDPYEQYFGPGTRLTVT.

This chain joins TRBV9 and TRBJ1-2; weak D call: TRBD1 (6 bases). The ends were cut back, 3 bases at V and 3 bases at J, with 9 bases in the middle. Germline CDR1 is SGDLS and CDR2 is YYNGEE. The CDR3 loop spans 13 amino acids. The CDR3 nucleotides read TGTGCCAGCAGCGCCGGACAGTACTATGGCTACACCTTC. Its protein is CASSAGQYYGYTF.